This T cell receptor beta chain was profiled in a study of blood T cells in healthy people across ages. Study-wide findings and caveats: Relative to aged donors, long-lived donors carried more naive CD4+ cells and displayed higher diversity. Because sorting was not performed, PBMCs prevented conclusive naive versus antigen-experienced comparison.

Germline-derived CDR1 and CDR2 are SGHRS and YFSETQ. The V end was cut by 4 bases, the J end by 9 bases, with 16 bases between. This CDR3 has 13 amino acids. As to this clonotype: Its antigen is unknown.

Then a second PCR, running roughly 7 to 11 cycles, was carried out with a sample-barcoded 5' primer and a J-beta primer mix. TCRdb ran MiXCR on the 5' RACE reads and lists one entry per CDR3 protein. The table has fewer than 750,000 distinct CDR3 sequences, roughly 48% seen once. Caucasian, healthy and from Russia, the donors were aged between 6 and 90. Researchers report isolating at least 7 million PBMCs per sample. This receptor was obtained from a man aged 80 or over in good health. The chain combines TRBV5-1 with TRBJ2-5; D might be TRBD1 (6 bases). Sequenced: blood. For the CDR3, the DNA is TGCGCCAGCAGCCCCGGGGCAGGGGAAGCCCAGTACTTC. Its protein is CASSPGAGEAQYF.